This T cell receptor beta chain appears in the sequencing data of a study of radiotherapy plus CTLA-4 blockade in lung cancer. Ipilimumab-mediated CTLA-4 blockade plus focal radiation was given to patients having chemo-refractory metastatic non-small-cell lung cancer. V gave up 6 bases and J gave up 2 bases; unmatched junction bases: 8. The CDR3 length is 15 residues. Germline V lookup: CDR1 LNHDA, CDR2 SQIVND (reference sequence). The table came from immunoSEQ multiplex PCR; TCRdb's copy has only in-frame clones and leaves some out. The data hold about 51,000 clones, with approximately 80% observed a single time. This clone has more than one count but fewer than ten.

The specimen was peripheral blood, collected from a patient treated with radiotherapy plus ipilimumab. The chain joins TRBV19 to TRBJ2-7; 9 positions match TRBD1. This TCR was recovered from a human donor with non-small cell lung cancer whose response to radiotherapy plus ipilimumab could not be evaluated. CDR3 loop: CASRLGQGWPYEQYF. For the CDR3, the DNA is TGTGCCAGTAGGCTCGGACAGGGGTGGCCCTACGAGCAGTACTTC.